The clone carrying this T cell receptor beta chain was seen repeatedly, ten times or more. The target antigen is unknown. The data originate from a study of T-cell reconstitution after alpha-beta-depleted transplantation in children. Study-wide results and limits: One year post-transplant, T-cell counts and diversity were largely derived from T cells produced anew. The high TCRbeta diversity at day 60 in some patients came from surviving recipient T cells and thymic progenitors. Two months or so post-transplant, alpha-beta T cells reportedly derived from several hundred expanded graft clones.

The TCRbeta library was prepared with unique molecular identifiers. TCRdb re-analysed the PCR reads in MiXCR, keeping a single row per CDR3 protein. This sample has a few hundred thousand distinct CDR3 sequences, with about 9.9% found just once. The TCR comes from a male patient between 2 and 9 years old who had a stem cell transplant for chronic granulomatous disease, so the T cells may come from the graft donor. Here the sequenced sample was peripheral blood, taken 180 days after TCRalphabeta/CD19-depleted stem cell transplant.

The CDR3 coding sequence is TGTGCCAGCTCACCGGGACAGGGTGGGATGAACATTCAGTACTTC. Residues: CASSPGQGGMNIQYF. J is TRBJ2-4 and V is TRBV18; TRBD1 agrees at 9 bases. Unmatched junction bases numbered 7, after V lost 3 bases and J lost 7 bases. Looked up from germline, CDR1 is KGHSH and CDR2 is LQKENI. The CDR3 is made up of 15 amino acids. Full variable domain (remainder filled in from reference TRBV18 and TRBJ2-4): NAGVMQNPRHLVRRRGQEARLRCSPMKGHSHVYWYRQLPEEGLKFMVYLQKENIIDESGMPKERFSAEFPKEGPSILRIQQVVRGDSAAYFCASSPGQGGMNIQYFGAGTRLSVL.